The 5 T cell receptor beta chains below were found in one sample sequenced in a study of prognosis after radiotherapy for stage I lung cancer. Amplification of TCR beta CDR3 from genomic DNA used two-round multiplex PCR. Amplification in first-round PCR relied on primers specific to each TRBV and TRBJ gene. TCRdb reprocessed the multiplex PCR reads with MiXCR, giving one entry per CDR3 protein. Of about 35,000 distinct CDR3 sequences in the sample, less than 40% were seen once. The sequences come from PBMCs, collected before or after stereotactic body radiation therapy (not recorded which). The source of these receptors is a donor aged 50 or older with non-small cell lung cancer.

A remark on this clonotype: The CDR3 does not close with the conserved phenylalanine or tryptophan, likely indicating a read error. The chain links TRBV2 to TRBJ2-7; 7 bases are shared with TRBD2. The V and J ends lost 6 bases and 7 bases, in that order; junction bases with no gene match: 18. The CDR3 consists of 16 residues. Germline CDR1 reads SNHLY; CDR2 reads FYNNEI. CDR3 sequence (DNA): TGTGCCAGCAGCTCATTACTTTCCGGGGGGTTCGGAGAGCAGTACCTC. The encoded protein is CASSSLLSGGFGEQYL.

A few counts support this clonotype. The likely explanation is a read error, given a far larger clone one base away. This chain links TRBV6-1 with TRBJ2-5, with 10 bases that match TRBD2. The J call may be in error: the DNA end matches TRBJ2-1 better. Germline V lookup: CDR1 MNHNS, CDR2 SASEGT. This CDR3 spans 13 amino acids. The CDR3 reads CASNSLAGVEQFF. CDR3 nucleotides: TGTGCCAGCAATAGTCTAGCGGGAGTTGAGCAGTTCTTC.

This clonotype has at least ten counts. The gene calls are TRBV6-1 and TRBJ2-1; D remains ambiguous. This CDR3 has 14 amino acids. CDR1 and CDR2 (germline): MNHNS, SASEGT. The ends were cut back, 0 bases at V and 7 bases at J, with 10 bases in the middle. CDR3 residues: CASSEALRKNEQFF. Written as DNA, the CDR3 is TGTGCCAGCAGTGAAGCGCTCAGGAAGAATGAGCAGTTCTTC.

This clonotype came up many times. This chain joins TRBV5-1 and TRBJ2-6; possibly TRBD1 or TRBD2 for D (5 bases each). Germline V CDR1 and CDR2: SGHRS, YFSETQ. Between the trimmed V and J ends, which lost 0 bases and 4 bases, there was a span of 8 bases. The CDR3 covers 15 residues. Written as DNA, the CDR3 is TGCGCCAGCAGCTTGGCAGGGAGCGGGGCCAACGTCCTGACTTTC. It specifies CASSLAGSGANVLTF.

There are many counts of this clonotype. The J gene is TRBJ1-6, the V gene TRBV7-9; no firm D call. This CDR3 has 13 amino acids. CDR1 and CDR2 (germline): SEHNR, FQNEAQ (reference sequence). Trimming pared 5 bases from V and 7 bases from J, leaving 9 bases between. In DNA form, the CDR3 reads TGTGCCAGCAGCCGACGGGAAAATTCACCCCTCCACTTT. Amino acid sequence: CASSRRENSPLHF.